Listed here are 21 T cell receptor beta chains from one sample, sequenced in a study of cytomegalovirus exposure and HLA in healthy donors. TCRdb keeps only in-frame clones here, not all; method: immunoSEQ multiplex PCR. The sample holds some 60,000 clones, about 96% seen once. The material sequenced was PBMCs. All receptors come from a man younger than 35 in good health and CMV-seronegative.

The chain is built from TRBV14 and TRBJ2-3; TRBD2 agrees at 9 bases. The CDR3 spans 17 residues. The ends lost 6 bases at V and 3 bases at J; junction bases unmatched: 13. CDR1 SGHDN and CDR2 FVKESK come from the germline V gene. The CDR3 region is CASSRSYRTSETDTQYF. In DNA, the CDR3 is TGTGCCAGCAGTCGCTCTTACCGGACTAGCGAGACAGATACGCAGTATTTT.

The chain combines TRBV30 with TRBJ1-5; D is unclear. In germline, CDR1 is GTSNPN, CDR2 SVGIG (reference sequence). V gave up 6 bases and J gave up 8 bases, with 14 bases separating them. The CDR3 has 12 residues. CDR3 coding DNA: TGTGCCTGCAAAGTGGGAGGAGAGCCCCAGCATTTT. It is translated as CACKVGGEPQHF.

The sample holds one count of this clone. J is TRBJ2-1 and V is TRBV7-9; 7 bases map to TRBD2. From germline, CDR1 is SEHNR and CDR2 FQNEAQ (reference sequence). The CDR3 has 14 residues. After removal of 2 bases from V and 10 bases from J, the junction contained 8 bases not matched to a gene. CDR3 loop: CASSLMSASGEQFF. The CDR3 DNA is TGTGCCAGCAGCTTAATGTCGGCTAGCGGAGAGCAGTTCTTC.

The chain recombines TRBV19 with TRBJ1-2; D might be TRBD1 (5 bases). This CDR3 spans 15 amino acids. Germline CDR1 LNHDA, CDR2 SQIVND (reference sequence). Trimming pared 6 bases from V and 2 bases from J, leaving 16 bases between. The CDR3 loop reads CASSKQAPTNYGYTF. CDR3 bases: TGTGCCAGTAGCAAACAGGCACCGACGAACTATGGCTACACCTTC.

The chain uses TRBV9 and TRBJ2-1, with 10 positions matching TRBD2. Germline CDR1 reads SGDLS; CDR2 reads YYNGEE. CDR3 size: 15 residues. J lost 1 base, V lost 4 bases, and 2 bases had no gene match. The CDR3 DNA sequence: TGTGCCAGCAGCCAGGGACTAGCGTCCTACAATGAGCAGTTCTTC. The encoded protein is CASSQGLASYNEQFF.

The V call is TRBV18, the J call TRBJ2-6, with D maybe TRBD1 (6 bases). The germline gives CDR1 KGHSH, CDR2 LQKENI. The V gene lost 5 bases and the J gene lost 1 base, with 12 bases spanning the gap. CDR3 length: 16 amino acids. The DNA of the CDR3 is TGTGCCAGCTCAGAACAACAGGGATCTGGGGCCAACGTCCTGACTTTC. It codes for CASSEQQGSGANVLTF.

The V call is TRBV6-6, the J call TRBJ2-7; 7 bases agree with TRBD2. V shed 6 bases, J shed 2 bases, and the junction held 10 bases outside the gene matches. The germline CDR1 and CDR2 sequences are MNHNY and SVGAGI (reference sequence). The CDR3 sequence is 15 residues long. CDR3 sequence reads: CASSSLAVNPYEQYF. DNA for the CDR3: TGTGCCAGCAGCTCCCTAGCGGTCAATCCCTACGAGCAGTACTTC.

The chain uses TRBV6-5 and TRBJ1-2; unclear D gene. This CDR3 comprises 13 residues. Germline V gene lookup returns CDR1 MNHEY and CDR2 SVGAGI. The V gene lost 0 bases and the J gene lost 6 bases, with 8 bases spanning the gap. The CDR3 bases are TGTGCCAGCAGTTACTCGTCGGAGAATGGCTACACCTTC. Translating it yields CASSYSSENGYTF.

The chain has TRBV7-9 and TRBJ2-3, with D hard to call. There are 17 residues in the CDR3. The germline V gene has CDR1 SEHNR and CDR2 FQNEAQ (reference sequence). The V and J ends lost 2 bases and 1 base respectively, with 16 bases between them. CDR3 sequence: CASSLTETWIGTDTQYF. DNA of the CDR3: TGTGCCAGCAGCTTAACCGAGACTTGGATAGGCACAGATACGCAGTATTTT.

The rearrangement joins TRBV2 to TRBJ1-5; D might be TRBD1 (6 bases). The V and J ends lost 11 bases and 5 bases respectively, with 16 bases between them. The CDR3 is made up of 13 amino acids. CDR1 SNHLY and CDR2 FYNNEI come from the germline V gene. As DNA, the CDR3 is TGTGCCTGCCACAGGGTCGGGGATCAGCCCCAGCATTTT. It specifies CACHRVGDQPQHF. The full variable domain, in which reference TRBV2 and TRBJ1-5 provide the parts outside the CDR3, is EPEVTQTPSHQVTQMGQEVILRCVPISNHLYFYWYRQILGQKVEFLVSFYNNEISEKSEIFDDQFSVERPDGSNFTLKIRSTKLEDSAMYFCACHRVGDQPQHFGDGTRLSIL.

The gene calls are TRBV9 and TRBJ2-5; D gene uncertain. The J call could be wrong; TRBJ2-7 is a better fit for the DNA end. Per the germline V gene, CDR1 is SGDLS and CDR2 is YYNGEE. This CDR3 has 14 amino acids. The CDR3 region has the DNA TGTGCCAGCAGTAGCCCCCGGCACGGCTACGAGCAGTACTTC. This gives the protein CASSSPRHGYEQYF.

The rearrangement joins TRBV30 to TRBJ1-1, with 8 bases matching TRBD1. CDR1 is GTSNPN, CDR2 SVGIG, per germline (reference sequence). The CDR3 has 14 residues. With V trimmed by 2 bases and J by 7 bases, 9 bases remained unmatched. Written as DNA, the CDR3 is TGTGCCTGGAGTTCCGCAGGGGGCGTTGATGAAGCTTTCTTT. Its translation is CAWSSAGGVDEAFF.

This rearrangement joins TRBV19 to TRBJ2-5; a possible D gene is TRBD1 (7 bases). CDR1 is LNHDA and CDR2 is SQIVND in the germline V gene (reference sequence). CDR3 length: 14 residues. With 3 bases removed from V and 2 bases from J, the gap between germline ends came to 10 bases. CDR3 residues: CASSIAGQQETQYF. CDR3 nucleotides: TGTGCCAGTAGTATTGCGGGACAGCAAGAGACCCAGTACTTC.

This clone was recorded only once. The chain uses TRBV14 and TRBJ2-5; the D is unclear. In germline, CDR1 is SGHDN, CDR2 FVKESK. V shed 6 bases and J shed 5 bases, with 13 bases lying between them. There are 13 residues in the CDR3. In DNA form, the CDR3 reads TGTGCCAGCAGAAGCTTCGGCGGCGAGACCCAGTACTTC. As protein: CASRSFGGETQYF. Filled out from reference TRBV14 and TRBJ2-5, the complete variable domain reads EAGVTQFPSHSVIEKGQTVTLRCDPISGHDNLYWYRRVMGKEIKFLLHFVKESKQDESGMPNNRFLAERTGGTYSTLKVQPAELEDSGVYFCASRSFGGETQYFGPGTRLLVL.

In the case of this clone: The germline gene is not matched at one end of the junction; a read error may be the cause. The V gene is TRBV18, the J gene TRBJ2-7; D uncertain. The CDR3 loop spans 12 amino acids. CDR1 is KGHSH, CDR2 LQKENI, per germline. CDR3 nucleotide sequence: TGTGCCAGCCCACCAGTTTGGATCCAGGAGTACTTC. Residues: CASPPVWIQEYF.

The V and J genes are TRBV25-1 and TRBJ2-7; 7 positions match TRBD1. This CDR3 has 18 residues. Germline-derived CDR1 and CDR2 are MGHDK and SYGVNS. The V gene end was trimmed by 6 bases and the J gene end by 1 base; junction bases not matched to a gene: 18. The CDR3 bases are TGTGCCAGCAGACCTAATGACAGGGATAAGATAGAATCCTACGAGCAGTACTTC. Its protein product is CASRPNDRDKIESYEQYF.

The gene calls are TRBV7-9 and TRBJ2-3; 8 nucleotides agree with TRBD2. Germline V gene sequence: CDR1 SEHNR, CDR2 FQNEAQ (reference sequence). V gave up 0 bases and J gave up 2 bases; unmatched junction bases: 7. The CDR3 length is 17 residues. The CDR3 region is CASSLAPLAGITDTQYF. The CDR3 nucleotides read TGTGCCAGCAGCTTAGCGCCCCTAGCGGGTATCACAGATACGCAGTATTTT.

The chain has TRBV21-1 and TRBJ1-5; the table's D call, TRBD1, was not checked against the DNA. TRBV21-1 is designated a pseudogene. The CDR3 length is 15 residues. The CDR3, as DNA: TGTGCCAGCAGCAAAACTGGAAGGGGGTGTATCTTGAGGCATTTT. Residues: CASSKTGRGCILRHF.

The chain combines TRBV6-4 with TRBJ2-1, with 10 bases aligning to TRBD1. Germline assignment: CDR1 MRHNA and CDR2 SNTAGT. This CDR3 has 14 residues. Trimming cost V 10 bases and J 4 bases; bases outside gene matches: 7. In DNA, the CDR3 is TGTGCCACCCGCCGGGACAGGGGATACAATGAGCAGTTCTTC. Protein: CATRRDRGYNEQFF.

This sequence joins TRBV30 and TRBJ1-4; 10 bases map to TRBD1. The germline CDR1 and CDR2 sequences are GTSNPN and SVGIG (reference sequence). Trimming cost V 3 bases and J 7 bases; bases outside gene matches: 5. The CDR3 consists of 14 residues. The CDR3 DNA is TGTGCCTGGAGCCTGACAGGGGGCGGTGAAAAACTGTTTTTT. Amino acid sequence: CAWSLTGGGEKLFF.

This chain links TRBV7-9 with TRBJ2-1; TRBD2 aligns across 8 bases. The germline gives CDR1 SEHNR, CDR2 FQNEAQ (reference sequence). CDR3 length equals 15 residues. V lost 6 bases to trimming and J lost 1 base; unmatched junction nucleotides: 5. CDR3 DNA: TGTGCCAGCAGGCAGGGACTAGGGTCCTACAATGAGCAGTTCTTC. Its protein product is CASRQGLGSYNEQFF.